This paragraph reports one T cell receptor (beta chain). This record belongs to a study of cytomegalovirus exposure and HLA in healthy donors. Study-level background: Tens of millions of unique TCRs from HLA-typed donors made up an early data release.

The PCR contained 60 Vbeta and 13 Jbeta primers. Using immunoSEQ multiplex PCR, the repertoire was profiled, and TCRdb retains in-frame clones only, with some absent. This sample yields about 160,000 clones, of which 60% to 80% are seen a single time; 4.9% belongs to the top ten. Material: PBMCs. This TCR was recovered from a male donor in good health and CMV-seronegative.

In nucleotides, the CDR3 is TGTGCCAGCAGCTTTGGGACAGAACAAGAGACCCAGTACTTC. It specifies CASSFGTEQETQYF. The V and J genes are TRBV7-2 and TRBJ2-5; 7 bases fit TRBD1. With 3 bases clipped from V and 2 bases from J, the junction kept 3 bases outside the gene matches. Germline loops: CDR1 SGHTA, CDR2 FQGNSA. This CDR3 is 14 amino acids long.